A selection of T cell receptor beta chains follows, all from one sample in a study of blood T cell repertoires in COVID-19. The protocol was immunoSEQ multiplex PCR, while the TCRdb copy is restricted to in-frame clones and leaves out a portion. The sample carries 250,000 to 350,000 clones, under 85% recorded once. The sequenced sample consisted of peripheral blood. The receptors were gathered from a human donor with COVID-19, enrolled during active disease. The donor label of this sample is uncertain. The CDR3 runs from the conserved cysteine through the conserved F or W. The order of the fields is D gene, V gene, clone size, J gene, CDR3 protein, CDR3 DNA. The D gene is left open where the match is weak. Clone size is not always given. Where it is, it says once, few, many or a class for expanded clones.

NA	TRBV6-1	NA	TRBJ1-5	CASSDTGNSNQPQHF	TGTGCCAGCAGTGATACCGGGAATAGCAATCAGCCCCAGCATTTT
TRBD1	TRBV6-1	NA	TRBJ1-2	CASSEGQGRPYGYTF	TGTGCCAGCAGTGAGGGACAGGGGAGGCCCTATGGCTACACCTTC
NA	TRBV30	NA	TRBJ2-1	CAGQSLSSYNEQFF	TGTGCCGGTCAATCTCTTAGCTCCTACAATGAGCAGTTCTTC
TRBD1	TRBV5-1	NA	TRBJ2-1	CASSTRQGPYNEQFF	TGCGCCAGCAGCACCCGACAGGGACCCTACAATGAGCAGTTCTTC
TRBD1	TRBV7-2	once	TRBJ2-3	CASSLGGDRLYQATDTQYF	TGTGCCAGCAGCTTAGGAGGGGACAGGTTATATCAGGCCACAGATACGCAGTATTTT
NA	TRBV27	NA	TRBJ1-2	CASSLVRNYGYTF	TGTGCCAGCAGTTTAGTCAGGAACTATGGCTACACCTTC
NA	TRBV5-1	NA	TRBJ1-2	CASSPGTGNYGYTF	TGCGCCAGCAGCCCCGGAACAGGGAACTATGGCTACACCTTC
NA	TRBV30	NA	TRBJ1-6	CAWGFGDNSPLHF	TGTGCCTGGGGGTTCGGGGATAATTCACCCCTCCACTTT
NA	TRBV14	NA	TRBJ2-2	CASSQDGGWTGELFF	TGTGCCAGCAGCCAAGATGGGGGGTGGACCGGGGAGCTGTTTTTT
TRBD1	TRBV7-2	NA	TRBJ1-2	CASSTTGQVGYTF	TGTGCCAGCAGCACTACGGGACAGGTGGGCTACACCTTC
NA	TRBV9	NA	TRBJ2-5	CASSPSRREGTQYF	TGTGCCAGCAGCCCAAGTAGGAGGGAAGGGACCCAGTACTTC
NA	TRBV19	NA	TRBJ1-2	CASSILVQTDINYGYTF	TGTGCCAGTAGTATTCTTGTGCAGACAGATATAAACTATGGCTACACCTTC
NA	TRBV3-1/TRBV3-2	NA	TRBJ1-2	CASSPWTSRNYGYTF	TGTGCCAGCAGCCCCTGGACTTCGCGTAACTATGGCTACACCTTC
NA	TRBV7-2	NA	TRBJ1-3	CASSLAQVSSGNTIYF	TGTGCCAGCAGCTTAGCTCAGGTTAGCTCTGGAAACACCATATATTTT
TRBD1	TRBV6-2/TRBV6-3	few	TRBJ1-4	CASSPPGQTNEKLFF	TGTGCCAGCAGCCCTCCGGGACAGACTAATGAAAAACTGTTTTTT
TRBD1	TRBV7-9	NA	TRBJ2-7	CASSPGQGLEQYF	TGTGCCAGCAGCCCCGGACAGGGACTCGAGCAGTACTTC
NA	TRBV6-2/TRBV6-3	NA	TRBJ1-2	CASSYTNENNGYTF	TGTGCCAGCAGTTATACCAATGAAAACAATGGCTACACCTTC
TRBD1	TRBV27	few	TRBJ2-7	CASSPYRGPYEQYF	TGTGCCAGCAGTCCTTACAGGGGCCCCTACGAGCAGTACTTC